The clone carrying this T cell receptor (beta chain) was detected many times. This specimen belongs to a study of early T cells in non-severe SARS-CoV-2 infection. Individually, cDNA molecules had unique molecular identifiers attached to them. Via MiXCR, TCRdb re-called the 5' RACE reads, giving one row per CDR3 protein. The table shows tens of thousands of distinct CDR3 sequences, with about 12% occurring only once. The sequence was collected from an adult who was a healthcare worker with PCR-confirmed SARS-CoV-2 infection or an uninfected control (not recorded which). Sequencing was carried out using whole blood.

This chain's CDR3 is CASSPRTSVVNEQFF. CDR3 in DNA: TGTGCCAGCAGCCCCCGGACTAGCGTGGTAAATGAGCAGTTCTTC. The rearrangement joins TRBV7-2 to TRBJ2-1, with 9 bases aligning to TRBD2. The V gene's germline CDR1 is SGHTA and CDR2 FQGNSA. The junction had 9 bases not matched to a gene; V was cut back by 5 bases and J by 7 bases. The CDR3 is made up of 15 amino acids.